Below are 21 T cell receptor beta chains sequenced from a single sample in a study of T cell responses to AZD1222 COVID-19 vaccine. TCRdb's table, derived via immunoSEQ multiplex PCR, lists solely in-frame clones and lacks some. The sample carries 100,000 or so clones, 82% recorded once. Here the sequenced sample was peripheral blood, taken on day 0 of AZD1222 vaccination. Receptor source: an adult in good health.

The chain recombines TRBV15 with TRBJ1-1; D call uncertain. CDR1 and CDR2 (germline): LNHNV, YYDKDF (reference sequence). The V gene lost 0 bases and the J gene lost 11 bases, with 13 bases spanning the gap. This CDR3 is built from 13 residues. DNA for the CDR3: TGTGCCACCAGCAGAGATCCTCGGGAAGGGGCTTTCTTT. This encodes CATSRDPREGAFF.

DNA for the CDR3: TGTGCCAGCAGCCGAGAAACAGGGTACACTGAAGCTTTCTTT. It translates to CASSRETGYTEAFF. The chain carries TRBV4-2 and TRBJ1-1, with D possibly being TRBD1 (6 bases). Germline loops: CDR1 LGHNA, CDR2 YNFKEQ. V shed 4 bases and J shed 3 bases, with 12 bases lying between them. This CDR3 comprises 14 residues.

The CDR3 DNA sequence: TGTGCCAGCTCACCAGGGGGGGGCACAGATACGCAGTATTTT. As protein: CASSPGGGTDTQYF. The rearrangement links TRBV18 to TRBJ2-3; 7 positions agree with TRBD2. The CDR3 contains 14 residues. Germline V lookup: CDR1 KGHSH, CDR2 LQKENI. After removal of 2 bases from V and 1 base from J, the junction contained 0 bases not matched to a gene.

The V call is TRBV20-1, the J call TRBJ2-5, with a possible D match to TRBD2 (5 bases). CDR3 size: 13 residues. Trimming took off 3 bases at V and 5 bases at J, with 13 bases between the two ends. Looked up from germline, CDR1 is DFQATT and CDR2 is SNEGSKA (reference sequence). The CDR3 DNA reads as TGCAGTGCTAGTCTAGCACTGGGCGAGACCCAGTACTTC. Protein: CSASLALGETQYF.

V gene TRBV27 combines with J gene TRBJ1-6, with 7 bases identical to TRBD1. CDR1 MNHEY and CDR2 SMNVEV come from the germline V gene (reference sequence). J gave up 8 bases and V 0 bases, and 4 bases lay outside the gene matches. The CDR3 is 15 amino acids. The DNA for the CDR3 is TGTGCCAGCAGTTTATCGGGGGACAGCTATTCACCCCTCCACTTT. As protein: CASSLSGDSYSPLHF.

This clone appeared a few times. The V call is TRBV5-5, the J call TRBJ1-2; D ambiguous. CDR3 length equals 13 residues. Looked up from germline, CDR1 is SGHKS and CDR2 is YYEKEE (reference sequence). V was clipped by 4 bases and J by 2 bases, with 9 bases between them. CDR3 nucleotide sequence: TGTGCCAGCAGCGATACACCGAACTATGGCTACACCTTC. This codes for CASSDTPNYGYTF.

The CDR3 loop reads CASSRQDGRLYTGELFF. The CDR3 DNA reads TGTGCCAGCAGCCGTCAGGACGGCAGACTTTACACCGGGGAGCTGTTTTTT. J is TRBJ2-2 and V is TRBV5-5; D uncertain. This CDR3 is 17 amino acids long. Trimming left V 4 bases short and J 3 bases short, with 19 bases between. Germline values: CDR1 SGHKS, CDR2 YYEKEE (reference sequence).

J is TRBJ1-1 and V is TRBV4-3; the D is unclear. The germline CDR1 and CDR2 sequences are LGHNA and YSLEER. V dropped 0 bases and J dropped 0 bases, with 8 bases sitting between them. The CDR3 is made up of 15 amino acids. The CDR3 bases are TGCGCCAGCAGCCAAGATCCGGTTATGAACACTGAAGCTTTCTTT. As protein: CASSQDPVMNTEAFF.

The chain employs TRBV6-5 and TRBJ1-1, with a tentative D call TRBD1 (5 bases). The CDR3 length is 13 residues. Germline V gene lookup returns CDR1 MNHEY and CDR2 SVGAGI. V dropped 1 base and J dropped 5 bases, with 8 bases sitting between them. Here the CDR3 reads CASSYWDGTEAFF. CDR3 DNA: TGTGCCAGCAGTTACTGGGACGGGACTGAAGCTTTCTTT.

In this sample, this clone turned up once. This rearrangement joins TRBV29-1 to TRBJ2-5; D possibly uses TRBD1 or TRBD2 (6 bases each). CDR1 and CDR2 from the germline V gene are SQVTM and ANQGSEA. This CDR3 has 13 amino acids. Trimming took 1 base from V and 4 from J, leaving 10 bases between them. The CDR3 is CSVEAGGGETQYF. Here the CDR3 DNA reads TGCAGCGTTGAAGCCGGGGGCGGAGAGACCCAGTACTTC.

The V gene is TRBV27, the J gene TRBJ2-3, with D possibly matching TRBD2 (5 bases). In germline, CDR1 is MNHEY, CDR2 SMNVEV (reference sequence). V was trimmed by 10 bases and J by 6 bases, leaving 20 bases between them. This CDR3 region has 14 residues. The CDR3 DNA sequence: TGTGCCACCCGGAGGCCTTCTCCGGGGGATACGCAGTATTTT. Its protein is CATRRPSPGDTQYF.

The chain employs TRBV27 and TRBJ1-2; D unclear. This CDR3 is built from 13 residues. Trimming pared 6 bases from V and 2 bases from J, leaving 10 bases between. Germline-derived CDR1 and CDR2 are MNHEY and SMNVEV (reference sequence). The CDR3 coding sequence is TGTGCCAGCAGCGAGACTACAAACTATGGCTACACCTTC. Amino acids: CASSETTNYGYTF.

The rearrangement uses TRBV7-9 and TRBJ2-7, with 9 nucleotides matching TRBD2. With 5 bases clipped from V and 4 bases from J, the junction kept 12 bases outside the gene matches. This CDR3 contains 16 residues. Germline V gene data show CDR1 as SEHNR and CDR2 as FQNEAQ (reference sequence). CDR3 nucleotides: TGTGCCAGCAGCCTCCTCGGAGCGGGGGGTAGTTACGAGCAGTACTTC. It codes for CASSLLGAGGSYEQYF.

The chain couples TRBV28 to TRBJ1-1; possibly TRBD1 for D (6 bases). V was trimmed by 6 bases and J by 5 bases, leaving 19 bases between them. This CDR3 is 15 amino acids long. In germline, CDR1 is MDHEN, CDR2 SYDVKM. CDR3 sequence reads: CASSQRGRGRTEAFF. The CDR3 nucleotides read TGTGCCAGCAGCCAGCGTGGGAGGGGGAGGACTGAAGCTTTCTTT.

The chain couples TRBV5-1 to TRBJ1-3, with TRBD1 matching over 7 bases. The ends lost 3 bases at V and 0 bases at J; junction bases unmatched: 6. The CDR3 loop spans 16 amino acids. Per germline, CDR1 SGHRS and CDR2 YFSETQ. The CDR3 DNA reads as TGCGCCAGCAGCTCCGGACAGGTATTCTCTGGAAACACCATATATTTT. Its protein product is CASSSGQVFSGNTIYF.

As DNA, the CDR3 is TGTGCCATCAGTCCCCAGGGGTCCTACGAGCAGTACTTC. This encodes CAISPQGSYEQYF. V is TRBV10-3 and J is TRBJ2-7; possibly TRBD1 for D (6 bases). Per germline, CDR1 ENHRY and CDR2 SYGVKD. The ends were cut back, 5 bases at V and 1 base at J, with 9 bases in the middle. The CDR3 covers 13 residues.

In DNA form, the CDR3 reads TGTGCCAGCAGTAAGGGGTTCTATAATTCACCCCTCCACTTT. Its protein is CASSKGFYNSPLHF. The rearrangement links TRBV6-5 to TRBJ1-6; D is perhaps TRBD1 (5 bases). This CDR3 is built from 14 residues. V was trimmed by 5 bases and J by 3 bases, leaving 8 bases between them. Germline CDR1 MNHEY, CDR2 SVGAGI.

The CDR3: CASSLTGRYGYTF. The CDR3 DNA reads as TGTGCCAGCAGCTTGACAGGGCGCTATGGCTACACCTTC. The J gene is TRBJ1-2, the V gene TRBV27; the match to TRBD1 covers 7 bases. The ends lost 6 bases at V and 4 bases at J; junction bases unmatched: 5. There are 13 residues in the CDR3. CDR1 is MNHEY, CDR2 SMNVEV, per germline (reference sequence).

The gene calls are TRBV14 and TRBJ2-1; 7 positions match TRBD1. Germline loops: CDR1 SGHDN, CDR2 FVKESK. V lost 2 bases and J lost 2; bases outside the gene matches: 3. The length of the CDR3 is 15 residues. The CDR3 reads CASSQRQGAYNEQFF. CDR3 nucleotides: TGTGCCAGCAGCCAACGACAGGGCGCCTACAATGAGCAGTTCTTC.

The chain links TRBV2 to TRBJ1-6; D is perhaps TRBD1 (5 bases). From germline, CDR1 is SNHLY and CDR2 FYNNEI. This CDR3 comprises 13 residues. V was cut by 4 bases and J by 10 bases, with 11 bases left in between. This CDR3 reads CASSGQGISPLHF. CDR3 nucleotides: TGTGCCAGCAGTGGCCAGGGAATCTCACCCCTCCACTTT.

This chain joins TRBV5-8 and TRBJ1-6; D not certain. Germline assignment: CDR1 SGHTS and CDR2 YDEGEE. V lost 4 bases and J lost 10, with 18 bases in between. The CDR3 consists of 15 residues. CDR3 loop: CASSQRQVVESPLHF. In nucleotides, the CDR3 is TGTGCCAGCAGCCAACGACAAGTGGTGGAGTCACCCCTCCACTTT. Full variable domain (outside the CDR3, taken from reference TRBV5-8 and TRBJ1-6): EAGVTQSPTHLIKTRGQQATLRCSPISGHTSVYWYQQALGLGLQFLLWYDEGEERNRGNFPPRFSGRQFPNYSSELNVNALELEDSALYLCASSQRQVVESPLHFGNGTRLTVT.